These 6 T cell receptor beta chains originate from one sample sequenced in a study of blood T cell repertoires in COVID-19. Profiled with immunoSEQ multiplex PCR; TCRdb holds only in-frame clones, not every one. The repertoire holds approximately 450,000 clones, nearly 90% seen once, with about 2.1% in the top ten. Sequencing was carried out using PBMCs or T cells enriched from blood (not recorded which). The source of these receptors is a woman between 18 and 30 years old with acute COVID-19.

V usage is TRBV30 and J usage is TRBJ2-2; 8 bases line up with TRBD1. This CDR3 comprises 14 residues. CDR1 GTSNPN and CDR2 SVGIG come from the germline V gene (reference sequence). The V gene end was trimmed by 3 bases and the J gene end by 7 bases; junction bases not matched to a gene: 7. CDR3 loop: CAWRPQGAGGELFF. The CDR3 DNA reads TGTGCCTGGAGGCCCCAGGGGGCCGGCGGGGAGCTGTTTTTT.

The V and J genes are TRBV20-1 and TRBJ2-7; D remains ambiguous. Trimming stripped 3 bases from V and 4 bases from J, with 7 bases between. This CDR3 region has 11 residues. The germline gives CDR1 DFQATT, CDR2 SNEGSKA (reference sequence). CDR3 nucleotide sequence: TGCAGTGCTAGTCTCACTTACGAGCAGTACTTC. It is translated as CSASLTYEQYF.

The genes are TRBV5-1 and TRBJ1-1; the match to TRBD1 covers 7 bases. The CDR3 is 15 amino acids. Trimming took 2 bases from V and 10 from J; bases not matched to a gene: 14. Per germline, CDR1 SGHRS and CDR2 YFSETQ. The CDR3: CASSFRGGQLTGAFF. In nucleotides, the CDR3 is TGCGCCAGCAGCTTCCGAGGGGGCCAACTAACGGGAGCTTTCTTT.

The chain links TRBV5-8 to TRBJ1-5, with a tentative D call TRBD1 (6 bases). There are 12 residues in the CDR3. In germline, CDR1 is SGHTS, CDR2 YDEGEE. V shed 7 bases and J shed 3 bases, with 8 bases lying between them. CDR3 coding DNA: TGTGCCAGCCAGGGGAACAATCAGCCCCAGCATTTT. Protein product: CASQGNNQPQHF.

The chain has TRBV6-5 and TRBJ2-1; D call uncertain. CDR3 length: 11 residues. V gave up 4 bases and J gave up 9 bases, with 7 bases separating them. Germline lookup yields CDR1 MNHEY and CDR2 SVGAGI. The CDR3 DNA is TGTGCCAGCAGTTTAGCTAGTGAGCAGTTCTTC. Protein product: CASSLASEQFF.

The chain uses TRBV28 and TRBJ2-1, with D perhaps TRBD2 (5 bases). Trimming cost V 5 bases and J 8 bases, with 16 bases left between them. This CDR3 is built from 14 residues. Germline V lookup: CDR1 MDHEN, CDR2 SYDVKM. The CDR3 region has the DNA TGTGCCAGCAGTGAAATGCTAGCAGACGATGAGCAGTTCTTC. This translates into CASSEMLADDEQFF.